This T cell receptor (beta chain) came from a study of T cells in localized non-small cell lung cancer. As concerns this clone: As yet, its antigen is unknown.

Trimming took 4 bases from V and 1 from J, leaving 11 bases between them. The CDR3 covers 14 residues. Germline CDR1 reads SEHNR; CDR2 reads FQNEAQ (reference sequence). The repertoire was sequenced with immunoSEQ multiplex PCR; TCRdb's copy has only in-frame clones and lacks some. The table includes approximately 7,100 clones, under 95% detected once. The study, taken as a whole, reports: Longer overall survival was linked to higher blood T cell density. The appearance of a median approximately 60 of the top 100 tumor clones was seen in adjacent lung. Investigators sequenced only a single tumor region, leaving heterogeneity possible. In uninvolved adjacent lung, T cell clonality reached its highest value, exceeding tumor.

The V call is TRBV7-9, the J call TRBJ2-7, with D perhaps TRBD2 (7 bases). The TCR was taken from a male donor aged 60 or over with stage II lung adenocarcinoma. Sequenced here: peripheral blood mononuclear cells, sampled before any cancer treatment. Written as DNA, the CDR3 is TGTGCCAGCAGCTCCGAGGGGGGGTCCTACGAGCAGTACTTC. The encoded protein is CASSSEGGSYEQYF.